This TCR beta chain was retrieved from a study of blood T cell repertoires in COVID-19. Background on the study: T cells, B-cell-depleted T cells, or PBMCs supplied cDNA or gDNA.

CDR3 length equals 16 residues. V lost 0 bases, J lost 4 bases, and 7 bases stayed unmatched. CDR1 is SGHTA and CDR2 is FQGNSA in the germline V gene. A PCR-confirmed or clinician-diagnosed COVID-19 case had contacted exposed participants within 2 weeks of entry. Sequencing was performed with immunoSEQ multiplex PCR; in TCRdb, only in-frame clones are kept and a portion is missing. This table has about 140,000 clones, approximately 88% appearing once. The rearrangement uses TRBV7-2 and TRBJ2-7; TRBD2 matches 9 bases. The receptor was isolated from a man between 70 and 80 years old who had been exposed to COVID-19. Material: PBMCs or T cells enriched from blood (not recorded which). The CDR3 reads CASSLAEAGGPYEQYF. The CDR3 nucleotides are TGTGCCAGCAGCTTAGCAGAGGCGGGAGGGCCATACGAGCAGTACTTC.